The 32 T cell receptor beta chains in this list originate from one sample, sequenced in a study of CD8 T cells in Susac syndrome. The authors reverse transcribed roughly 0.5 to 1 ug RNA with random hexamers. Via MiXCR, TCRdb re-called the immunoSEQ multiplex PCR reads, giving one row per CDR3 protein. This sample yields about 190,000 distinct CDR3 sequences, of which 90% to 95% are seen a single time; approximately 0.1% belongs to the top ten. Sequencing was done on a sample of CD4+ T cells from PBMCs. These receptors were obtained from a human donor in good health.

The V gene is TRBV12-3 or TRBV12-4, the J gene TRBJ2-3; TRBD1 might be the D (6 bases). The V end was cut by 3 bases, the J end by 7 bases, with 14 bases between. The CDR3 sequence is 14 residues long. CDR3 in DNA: TGTGCCAGCAGTTTGTTCAGGGGACGGAATACGCAGTATTTT. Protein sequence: CASSLFRGRNTQYF.

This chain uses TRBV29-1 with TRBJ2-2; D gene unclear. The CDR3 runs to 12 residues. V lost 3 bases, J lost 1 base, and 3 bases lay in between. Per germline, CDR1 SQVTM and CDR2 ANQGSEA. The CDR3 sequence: CSVEGNTGELFF. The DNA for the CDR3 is TGCAGCGTTGAGGGGAACACCGGGGAGCTGTTTTTT.

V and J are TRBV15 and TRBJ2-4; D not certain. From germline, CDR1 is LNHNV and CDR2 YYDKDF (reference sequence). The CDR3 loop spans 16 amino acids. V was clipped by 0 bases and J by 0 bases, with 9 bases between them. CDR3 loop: CATSRDSRLAKNIQYF. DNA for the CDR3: TGTGCCACCAGCAGAGATTCCCGGCTAGCCAAAAACATTCAGTACTTC.

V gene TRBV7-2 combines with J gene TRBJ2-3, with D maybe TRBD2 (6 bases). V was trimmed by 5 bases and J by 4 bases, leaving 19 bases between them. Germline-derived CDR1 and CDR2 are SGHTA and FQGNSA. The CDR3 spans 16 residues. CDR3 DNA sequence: TGTGCCAGCAGCGGCGGCGGGCGGGGATTCCCAGATACGCAGTATTTT. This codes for CASSGGGRGFPDTQYF.

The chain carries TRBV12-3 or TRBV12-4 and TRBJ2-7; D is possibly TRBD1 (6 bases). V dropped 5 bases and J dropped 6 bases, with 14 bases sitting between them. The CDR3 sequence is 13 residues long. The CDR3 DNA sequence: TGTGCCAGCAGTATACAGGGACGGGGCGAGCAGTACGTC. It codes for CASSIQGRGEQYV.

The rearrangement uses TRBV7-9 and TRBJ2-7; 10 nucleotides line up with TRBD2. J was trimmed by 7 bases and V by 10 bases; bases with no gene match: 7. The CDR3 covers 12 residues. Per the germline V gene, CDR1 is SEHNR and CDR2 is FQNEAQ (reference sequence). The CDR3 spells CAIELAGDEQYF. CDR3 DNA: TGTGCCATAGAGCTAGCGGGGGATGAGCAGTACTTC.

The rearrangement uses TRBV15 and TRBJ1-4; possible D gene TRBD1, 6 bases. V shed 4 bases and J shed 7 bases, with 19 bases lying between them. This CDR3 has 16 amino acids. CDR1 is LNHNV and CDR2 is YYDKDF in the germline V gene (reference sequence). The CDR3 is CATSTQTRDIGEKLFF. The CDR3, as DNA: TGTGCCACCAGCACGCAGACTCGGGACATCGGTGAAAAACTGTTTTTT.

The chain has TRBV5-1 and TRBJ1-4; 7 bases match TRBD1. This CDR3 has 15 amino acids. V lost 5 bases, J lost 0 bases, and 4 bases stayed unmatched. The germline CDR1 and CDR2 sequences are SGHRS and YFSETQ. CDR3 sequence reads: CASRGTEATNEKLFF. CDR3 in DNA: TGCGCCAGCAGAGGGACAGAGGCAACTAATGAAAAACTGTTTTTT.

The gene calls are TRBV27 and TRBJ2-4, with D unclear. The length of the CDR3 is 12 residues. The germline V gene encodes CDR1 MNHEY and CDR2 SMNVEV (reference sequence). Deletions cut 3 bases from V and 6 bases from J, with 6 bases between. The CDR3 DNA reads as TGTGCCAGCAGTTTTGTCTTAAACATTCAGTACTTC. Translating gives CASSFVLNIQYF.

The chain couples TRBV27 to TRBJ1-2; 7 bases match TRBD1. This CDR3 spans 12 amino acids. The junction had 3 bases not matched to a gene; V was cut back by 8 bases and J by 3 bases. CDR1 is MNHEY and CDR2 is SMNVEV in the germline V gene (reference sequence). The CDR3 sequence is CASRQGDYGYTF. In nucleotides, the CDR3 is TGTGCCAGCCGACAGGGAGACTATGGCTACACCTTC.

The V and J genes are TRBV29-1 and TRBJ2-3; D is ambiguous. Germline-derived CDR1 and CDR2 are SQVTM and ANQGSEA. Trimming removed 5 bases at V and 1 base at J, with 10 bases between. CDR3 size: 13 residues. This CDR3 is CSVKWFGTDTQYF. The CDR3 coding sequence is TGCAGCGTTAAATGGTTCGGCACAGATACGCAGTATTTT.

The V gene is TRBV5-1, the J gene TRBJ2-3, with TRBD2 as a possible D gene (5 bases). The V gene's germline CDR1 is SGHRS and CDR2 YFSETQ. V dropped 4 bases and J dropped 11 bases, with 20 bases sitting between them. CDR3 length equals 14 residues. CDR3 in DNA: TGCGCCAGCAGCCTCGCCAACTCGGGATCCGGGCAGTATTTT. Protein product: CASSLANSGSGQYF.

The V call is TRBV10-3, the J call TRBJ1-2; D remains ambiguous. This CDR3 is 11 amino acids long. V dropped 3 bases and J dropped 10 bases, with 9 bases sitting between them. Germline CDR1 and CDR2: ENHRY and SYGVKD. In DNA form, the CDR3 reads TGTGCCATCAGTGACCAGGACCTCTACACCTTC. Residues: CAISDQDLYTF.

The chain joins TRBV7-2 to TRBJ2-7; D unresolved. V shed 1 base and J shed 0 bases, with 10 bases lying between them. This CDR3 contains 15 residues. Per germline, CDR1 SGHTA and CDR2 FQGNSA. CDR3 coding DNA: TGTGCCAGCAGCTTAGAAGGCAGACACTCCTACGAGCAGTACTTC. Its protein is CASSLEGRHSYEQYF.

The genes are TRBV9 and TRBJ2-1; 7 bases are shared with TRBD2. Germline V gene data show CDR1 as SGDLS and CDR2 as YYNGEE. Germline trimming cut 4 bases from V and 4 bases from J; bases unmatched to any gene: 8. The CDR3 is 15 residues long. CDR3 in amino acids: CASSQSGDPYNEQFF. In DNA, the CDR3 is TGTGCCAGCAGCCAAAGCGGGGACCCTTACAATGAGCAGTTCTTC.

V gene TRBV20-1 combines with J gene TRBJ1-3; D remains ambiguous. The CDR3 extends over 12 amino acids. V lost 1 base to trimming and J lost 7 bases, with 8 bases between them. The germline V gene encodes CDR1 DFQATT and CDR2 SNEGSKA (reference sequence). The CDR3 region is CSARGRANTIYF. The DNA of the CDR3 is TGCAGTGCTAGAGGGAGGGCGAACACCATATATTTT.

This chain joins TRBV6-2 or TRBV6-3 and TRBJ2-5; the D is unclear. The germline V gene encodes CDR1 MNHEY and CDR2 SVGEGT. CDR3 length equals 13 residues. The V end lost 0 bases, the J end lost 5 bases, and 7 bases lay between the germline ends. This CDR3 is CASSYSKWETQYF. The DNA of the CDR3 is TGTGCCAGCAGTTACTCGAAGTGGGAGACCCAGTACTTC.

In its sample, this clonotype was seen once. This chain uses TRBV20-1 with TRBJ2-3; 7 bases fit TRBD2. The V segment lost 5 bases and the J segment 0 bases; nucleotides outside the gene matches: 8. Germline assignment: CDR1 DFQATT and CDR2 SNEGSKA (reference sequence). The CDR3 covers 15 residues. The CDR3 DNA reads TGCAGTGCTGGTGGGGGGGGATTGAGCACAGATACGCAGTATTTT. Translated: CSAGGGGLSTDTQYF.

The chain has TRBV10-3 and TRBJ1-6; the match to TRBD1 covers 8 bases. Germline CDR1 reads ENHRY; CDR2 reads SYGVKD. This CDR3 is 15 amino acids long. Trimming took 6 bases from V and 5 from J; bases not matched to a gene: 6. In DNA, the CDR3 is TGTGCCATCAGCGCAACGACAGGGGATAATTCACCCCTCCACTTT. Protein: CAISATTGDNSPLHF.

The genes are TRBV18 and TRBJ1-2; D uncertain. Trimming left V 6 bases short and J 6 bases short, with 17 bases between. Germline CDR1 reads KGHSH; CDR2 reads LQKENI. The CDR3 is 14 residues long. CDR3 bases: TGTGCCAGCTCTCAAAACCTGGGAGATGATGGCTACACCTTC. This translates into CASSQNLGDDGYTF.

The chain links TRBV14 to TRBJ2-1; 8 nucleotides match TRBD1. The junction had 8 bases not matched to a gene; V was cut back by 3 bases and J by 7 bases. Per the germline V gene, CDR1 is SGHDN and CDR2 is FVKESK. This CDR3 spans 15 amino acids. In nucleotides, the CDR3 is TGTGCCAGCAGCCAGTTCGCAGGGGGCATGAATGAGCAGTTCTTC. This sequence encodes CASSQFAGGMNEQFF.

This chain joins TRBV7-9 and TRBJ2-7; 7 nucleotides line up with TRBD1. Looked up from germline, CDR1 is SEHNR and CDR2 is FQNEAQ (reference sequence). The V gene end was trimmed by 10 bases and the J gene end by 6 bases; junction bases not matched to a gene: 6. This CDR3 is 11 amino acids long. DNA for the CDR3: TGTGCCAACGAACAGGGGTTCGAGCAGTACTTC. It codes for CANEQGFEQYF.

The DNA for the CDR3 is TGTGCCAGCAGCCGCCCACAGGGAGGGGAGCAGTACTTC. Its translation: CASSRPQGGEQYF. The chain has TRBV5-6 and TRBJ2-7; D is perhaps TRBD2 (7 bases). The V gene lost 4 bases and the J gene lost 7 bases, with 15 bases spanning the gap. The CDR3 consists of 13 residues. Germline CDR1 SGHDT, CDR2 YYEEEE.

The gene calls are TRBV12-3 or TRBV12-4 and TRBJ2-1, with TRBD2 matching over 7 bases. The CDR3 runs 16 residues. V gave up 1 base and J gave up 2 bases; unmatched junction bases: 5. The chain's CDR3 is CASSLVAAGPYNEQFF. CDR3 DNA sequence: TGTGCCAGCAGTTTAGTTGCAGCGGGGCCCTACAATGAGCAGTTCTTC.

CDR3: CSAPIPGQGRNIQYF. Written as DNA, the CDR3 is TGCAGTGCTCCAATACCGGGACAGGGGAGAAACATTCAGTACTTC. V gene TRBV20-1 combines with J gene TRBJ2-4; 10 bases map to TRBD1. The CDR3 totals 15 residues. V trimming: 5 bases; J trimming: 6 bases; junction bases outside the gene matches: 10. Germline V gene data show CDR1 as DFQATT and CDR2 as SNEGSKA (reference sequence).

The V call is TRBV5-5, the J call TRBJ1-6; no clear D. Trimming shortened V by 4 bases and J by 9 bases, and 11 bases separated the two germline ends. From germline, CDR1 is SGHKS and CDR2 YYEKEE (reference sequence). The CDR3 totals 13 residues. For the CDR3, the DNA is TGTGCCAGCAGCCCAGAAACGGGTTCACCCCTCCACTTT. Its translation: CASSPETGSPLHF.

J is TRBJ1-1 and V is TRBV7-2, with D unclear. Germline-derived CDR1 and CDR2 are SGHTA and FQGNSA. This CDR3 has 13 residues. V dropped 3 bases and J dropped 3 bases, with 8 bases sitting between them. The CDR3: CASSFRWDTEAFF. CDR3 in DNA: TGTGCCAGCAGCTTTAGATGGGACACTGAAGCTTTCTTT.

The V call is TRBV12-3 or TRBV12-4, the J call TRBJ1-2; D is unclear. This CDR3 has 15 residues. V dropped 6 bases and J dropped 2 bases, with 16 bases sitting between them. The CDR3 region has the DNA TGTGCCAGCAGCACAACAGCCGCGGGGAACTATGGCTACACCTTC. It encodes CASSTTAAGNYGYTF.

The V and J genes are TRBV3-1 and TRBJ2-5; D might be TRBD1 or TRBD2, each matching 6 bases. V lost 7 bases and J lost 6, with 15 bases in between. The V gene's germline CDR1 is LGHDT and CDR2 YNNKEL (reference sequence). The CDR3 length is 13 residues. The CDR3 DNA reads TGTGCCAGCATAGGGGGGAAGGGGCAGACCCAGTACTTC. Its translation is CASIGGKGQTQYF.

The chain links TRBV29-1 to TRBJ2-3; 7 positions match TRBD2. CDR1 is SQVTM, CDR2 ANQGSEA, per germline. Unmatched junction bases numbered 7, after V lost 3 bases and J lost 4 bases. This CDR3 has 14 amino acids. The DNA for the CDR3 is TGCAGCGTTGACGGGAGCGGGAACGCAGATACGCAGTATTTT. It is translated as CSVDGSGNADTQYF.

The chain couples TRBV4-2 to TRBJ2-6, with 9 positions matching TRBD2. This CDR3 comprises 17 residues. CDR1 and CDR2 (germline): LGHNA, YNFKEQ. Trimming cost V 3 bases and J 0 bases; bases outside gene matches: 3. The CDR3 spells CASSQASGTSGANVLTF. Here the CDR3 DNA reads TGTGCCAGCAGCCAGGCTAGCGGGACCTCTGGGGCCAACGTCCTGACTTTC.

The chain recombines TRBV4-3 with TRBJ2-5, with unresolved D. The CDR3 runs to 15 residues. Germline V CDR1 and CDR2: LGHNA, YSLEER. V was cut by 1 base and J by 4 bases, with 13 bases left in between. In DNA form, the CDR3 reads TGCGCCAGCAGCCAAGTCCCTGAGGTGATAGAGACCCAGTACTTC. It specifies CASSQVPEVIETQYF.